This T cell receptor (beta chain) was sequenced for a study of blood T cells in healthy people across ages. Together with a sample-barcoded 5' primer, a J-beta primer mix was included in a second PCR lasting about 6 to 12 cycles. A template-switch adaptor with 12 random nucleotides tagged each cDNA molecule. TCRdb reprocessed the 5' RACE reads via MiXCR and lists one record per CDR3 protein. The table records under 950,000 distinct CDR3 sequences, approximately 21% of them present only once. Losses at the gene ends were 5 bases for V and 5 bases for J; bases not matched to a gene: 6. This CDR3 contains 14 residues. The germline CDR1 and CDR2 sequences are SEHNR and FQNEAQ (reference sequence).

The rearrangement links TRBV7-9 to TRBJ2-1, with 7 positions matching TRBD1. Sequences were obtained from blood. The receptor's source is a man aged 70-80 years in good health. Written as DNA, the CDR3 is TGTGCCAGCAGCCTTGACAGGGCAGACAATGAGCAGTTCTTC. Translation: CASSLDRADNEQFF.